Below, 14 T cell receptor beta chains from the same sample are listed, as sequenced in a study of T cell responses to AZD1222 COVID-19 vaccine. Sequenced by immunoSEQ multiplex PCR; TCRdb stores in-frame clones only, minus some. The top ten clones hold around 4.7% of a sample with 90,000 to 120,000 clones, 87% of them seen once. Sequencing used peripheral blood, obtained 28 days after the second AZD1222 dose. Receptors were obtained from an adult who received the AZD1222 COVID-19 vaccine.

The J gene is TRBJ1-4, the V gene TRBV19, with unresolved D. Germline-derived CDR1 and CDR2 are LNHDA and SQIVND (reference sequence). There are 15 residues in the CDR3. Deletions cut 6 bases from V and 8 bases from J, with 19 bases between. DNA for the CDR3: TGTGCCAGTAGCCTTAACACCGGAGCGAGCGAAAAACTGTTTTTT. Translated, it gives CASSLNTGASEKLFF.

The V call is TRBV4-1, the J call TRBJ1-3; D gene ambiguous. Trimming took off 0 bases at V and 0 bases at J, with 6 bases between the two ends. The germline CDR1 and CDR2 sequences are MGHRA and YSYEKL. The CDR3 contains 15 residues. The CDR3 DNA reads as TGCGCCAGCAGCCAAGAAGGAGACTCTGGAAACACCATATATTTT. Its translation: CASSQEGDSGNTIYF.

The rearrangement joins TRBV27 to TRBJ2-7, with D unclear. V was shortened by 2 bases and J by 0 bases, with 11 bases between the two germline ends. The CDR3 totals 15 residues. Germline values: CDR1 MNHEY, CDR2 SMNVEV (reference sequence). DNA for the CDR3: TGTGCCAGCAGTTTACGCTGGAATCCCTCCTACGAGCAGTACTTC. As protein: CASSLRWNPSYEQYF.

V is TRBV24-1 and J is TRBJ2-3; D uncertain. CDR3 length: 13 amino acids. The V gene's germline CDR1 is KGHDR and CDR2 SFDVKD. Trimming shortened V by 4 bases and J by 2 bases, and 6 bases separated the two germline ends. CDR3 nucleotides: TGTGCCACCAGTGACCCGTACACAGATACGCAGTATTTT. Translating gives CATSDPYTDTQYF.

V is TRBV6-5 and J is TRBJ2-7; a possible D gene is TRBD2 (6 bases). V lost 10 bases, J lost 6 bases, and 16 bases lay in between. Per germline, CDR1 MNHEY and CDR2 SVGAGI. The CDR3 extends over 12 amino acids. The CDR3 loop is CATLQPGGEQYF. For the CDR3, the DNA is TGTGCCACGCTACAGCCCGGGGGCGAGCAGTACTTC.

V is TRBV3-1 (or the pseudogene TRBV3-2) and J is TRBJ1-5; 7 bases are a match to TRBD1. V lost 1 base and J lost 6; bases outside the gene matches: 3. This CDR3 region has 14 residues. Germline V gene lookup returns CDR1 LGHDT and CDR2 YNNKEL (reference sequence). CDR3 loop: CASSQADRTQPQHF. CDR3 DNA sequence: TGTGCCAGCAGCCAAGCGGACAGGACTCAGCCCCAGCATTTT.

The chain carries TRBV10-2 and TRBJ2-2; TRBD2 matches at 7 bases. V trimming: 6 bases; J trimming: 2 bases; junction bases outside the gene matches: 9. Germline CDR1 and CDR2: WSHSY and SAAADI. This CDR3 is built from 16 residues. The CDR3, as DNA: TGCGCCAGCAGCCGCCCTAGCGGAGCAAACACCGGGGAGCTGTTTTTT. Its protein product is CASSRPSGANTGELFF.

This sequence joins TRBV18 and TRBJ2-1; TRBD1 matches at 7 bases. Germline V lookup: CDR1 KGHSH, CDR2 LQKENI. This CDR3 has 15 amino acids. After removal of 3 bases from V and 4 bases from J, the junction contained 6 bases not matched to a gene. This chain's CDR3 is CASSPAGTAYNEQFF. CDR3 sequence (DNA): TGTGCCAGCTCACCTGCTGGGACAGCGTACAATGAGCAGTTCTTC.

The chain uses TRBV3-1 (or the pseudogene TRBV3-2) and TRBJ1-5; a possible D gene is TRBD1 (5 bases). V lost 4 bases, J lost 2 bases, and 12 bases lay in between. From germline, CDR1 is LGHDT and CDR2 YNNKEL (reference sequence). CDR3 length: 15 residues. In DNA, the CDR3 is TGTGCCAGCAGCCCGAACCGGGGCGGCAATCAGCCCCAGCATTTT. It is translated as CASSPNRGGNQPQHF.

The chain joins TRBV19 to TRBJ2-1; 9 positions match TRBD2. The CDR3 totals 14 residues. The trim removed 5 bases at V and 4 bases at J, leaving 3 bases unmatched. Germline CDR1 reads LNHDA; CDR2 reads SQIVND (reference sequence). The CDR3 region has the DNA TGTGCCAGTAGTGGTCTAGCGGGGTACAATGAGCAGTTCTTC. Translated: CASSGLAGYNEQFF.

This rearrangement joins TRBV19 to TRBJ2-2; D is perhaps TRBD2 (6 bases). Germline CDR1 is LNHDA and CDR2 is SQIVND (reference sequence). The CDR3 spans 17 residues. The germline V and J ends were trimmed by 6 bases and 6 bases, with 23 bases remaining between them. The CDR3 DNA is TGTGCCAGTAGCCACCCGCTTGGCGGGAATTCACCCGGGGAGCTGTTTTTT. This encodes CASSHPLGGNSPGELFF.

The chain recombines TRBV6-5 with TRBJ1-2, with TRBD1 identical over 9 bases. CDR3 length equals 14 residues. Germline assignment: CDR1 MNHEY and CDR2 SVGAGI. With 7 bases clipped from V and 7 bases from J, the junction kept 10 bases outside the gene matches. In nucleotides, the CDR3 is TGTGCCAGCAATACTGCCGGGACAGGGCTTGGCTACACCTTC. It is translated as CASNTAGTGLGYTF.

The chain has TRBV6-5 and TRBJ2-7, with TRBD1 matching over 8 bases. The germline V gene has CDR1 MNHEY and CDR2 SVGAGI. The CDR3 totals 15 residues. V gave up 6 bases and J gave up 0 bases; unmatched junction bases: 7. This chain's CDR3 is CASSRRTGPSYEQYF. The CDR3 coding sequence is TGTGCCAGCAGCCGACGGACAGGGCCCTCCTACGAGCAGTACTTC.

The rearrangement links TRBV9 to TRBJ2-2; D is unclear. Germline lookup yields CDR1 SGDLS and CDR2 YYNGEE. Trimming pared 2 bases from V and 7 bases from J, leaving 12 bases between. The CDR3 runs to 14 residues. In DNA form, the CDR3 reads TGTGCCAGCAGCGTTCCCAGGATCGGCGGGGAGCTGTTTTTT. Its protein product is CASSVPRIGGELFF.